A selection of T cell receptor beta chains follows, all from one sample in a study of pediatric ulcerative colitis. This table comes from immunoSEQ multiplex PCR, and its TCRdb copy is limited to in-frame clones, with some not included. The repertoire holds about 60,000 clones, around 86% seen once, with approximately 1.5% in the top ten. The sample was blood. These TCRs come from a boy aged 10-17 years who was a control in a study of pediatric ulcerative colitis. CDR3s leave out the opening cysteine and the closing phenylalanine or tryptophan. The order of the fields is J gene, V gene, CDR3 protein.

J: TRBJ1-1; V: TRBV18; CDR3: ASSPTAGEGESEAF
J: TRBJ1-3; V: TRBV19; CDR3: ASSRGAGNTIY
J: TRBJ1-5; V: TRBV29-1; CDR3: SVLFVDNQPQH
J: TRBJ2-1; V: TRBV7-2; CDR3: ASSSRRGMSEQF
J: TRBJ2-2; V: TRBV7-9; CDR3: ASTRLFYAGELF
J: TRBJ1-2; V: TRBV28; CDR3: ASSGPGQSYGYT
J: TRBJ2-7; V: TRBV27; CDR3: ASSPRTGGDEQY
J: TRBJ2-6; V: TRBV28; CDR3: ASRDRAGANVLT
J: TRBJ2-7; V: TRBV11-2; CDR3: ASSLSLTQGSYEQY
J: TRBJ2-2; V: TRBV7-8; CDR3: ASSSLTRGQTNTGELF
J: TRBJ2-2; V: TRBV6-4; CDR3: ASSTGNTGELF
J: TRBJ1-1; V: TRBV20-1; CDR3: SAFEGTEAF
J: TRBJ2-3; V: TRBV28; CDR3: ASSIGRYTQY
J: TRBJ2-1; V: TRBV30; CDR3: AWSVQGGAYNEQF
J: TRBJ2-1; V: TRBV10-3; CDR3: AISYGTFINEQF
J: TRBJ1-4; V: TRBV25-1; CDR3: ASSEYRGRGRDEKLF